One T cell receptor (beta chain) is described in this entry. The antigen is not known. The CDR3 sequence is 14 residues long. CDR1 MGHRA and CDR2 YSYEKL come from the germline V gene. With 1 base removed from V and 5 bases from J, the gap between germline ends came to 11 bases. The data originate from a study of T-cell memory formation after mild COVID-19. Overall study results and limits: Pre-infection memory harbored some responding clones, suggesting cross-reactive memory joined.

TCRdb re-called the 5' RACE reads with MiXCR, one entry per CDR3 protein. The sample gives about 360,000 distinct CDR3 sequences, around 15% of which show up once; around 21% is in the top ten. The sequence came from a man younger than 35 who had mild COVID-19 (a few samples of this study predate the infection). Cell type and time point are not known. The V and J genes are TRBV4-1 and TRBJ1-1; D is perhaps TRBD1 (6 bases). The source material was PBMCs or a T cell subset sorted from them (not recorded which). Written as DNA, the CDR3 is TGCGCCAGCAGCCAAGTGGACCAGGGGACTGAAGCTTTCTTT. The encoded protein is CASSQVDQGTEAFF.